The rows below give T cell receptor beta chains drawn from one sample of a study of T cell repertoires in cytomegalovirus infection. TCRdb re-called the reads through MiXCR, storing one row per CDR3 protein. The sample has around 440,000 distinct CDR3 sequences; roughly 12% are singletons. Sequenced material: PBMCs. These receptors all come from a human donor in good health (CMV status not recorded). Some clones in this sample may be carry-over from other donors' samples. CDR3s include the opening cysteine and the closing phenylalanine or tryptophan. The D gene is left open where the match is weak. A clone size is listed for some rows: how often the clone was seen (once, few, many), or a class if it is expanded.

clone_size	d_call	v_call	j_call	cdr3_aa	cdr3_nt
few	TRBD2	TRBV20-1	TRBJ2-3	CSARRRGGADTQYF	TGCAGTGCTCGTAGACGGGGGGGGGCAGATACGCAGTATTTT
NA	TRBD1	TRBV11-1	TRBJ1-3	CASRSQGAKGNTIYF	TGTGCCAGCAGATCACAGGGGGCGAAAGGAAACACCATATATTTT
NA	NA	TRBV11-2	TRBJ2-1	CASSPPSSAADNEQFF	TGTGCCAGCAGCCCCCCTTCAAGCGCAGCAGACAATGAGCAGTTCTTC
NA	TRBD1	TRBV2	TRBJ1-4	CASSADRAQKPELFF	TGTGCCAGCAGTGCGGACAGGGCCCAGAAACCGGAACTGTTTTTT
NA	TRBD2	TRBV23-1	TRBJ2-1	CASSQSRSGGATAPLF	TGCGCCAGCAGTCAATCTCGGAGCGGGGGGGCCACTGCTCCCCTCTTC
few	NA	TRBV3-1	TRBJ2-7	CASSQHSQRVGGEQYF	TGTGCCAGCAGCCAACACAGTCAGAGGGTAGGTGGCGAGCAGTACTTC
few	TRBD1	TRBV19	TRBJ1-2	CAGRRGDYGYTF	TGTGCCGGTCGCAGGGGGGACTATGGCTACACCTTC
many	NA	TRBV5-4	TRBJ1-1	CASRGGMQGTTEAFF	TGTGCCAGCAGAGGGGGGATGCAGGGTACAACTGAAGCTTTCTTT
few	NA	TRBV3-1	TRBJ2-1	CASSQAALARAWEQFF	TGTGCCAGCAGCCAAGCGGCTCTAGCGAGGGCGTGGGAGCAGTTCTTC
many	TRBD2	TRBV2	TRBJ2-1	CASSASGRAYNEQFF	TGTGCCAGCAGCGCTAGCGGGAGGGCCTACAATGAGCAGTTCTTC
few	TRBD2	TRBV28	TRBJ2-1	CASSSKSARTSGSHEQFF	TGTGCCAGCAGTTCTAAATCAGCCAGGACTAGCGGGAGTCATGAGCAGTTCTTC
many	NA	TRBV7-6	TRBJ2-1	CASSPRGREQFF	TGTGCCAGCAGCCCCCGCGGGCGTGAGCAGTTCTTC
NA	NA	TRBV3-1	TRBJ2-5	CASSPFSGGRKTQYF	TGTGCCAGCAGCCCCTTCTCCGGGGGCAGAAAGACCCAGTACTTC
many	NA	TRBV7-7	TRBJ1-4	CASSLGAFRDPNEKLFF	TGTGCCAGCAGCTTGGGCGCGTTCAGGGACCCCAATGAAAAACTGTTTTTT
few	NA	TRBV20-1	TRBJ2-7	CSARAQGTYEQYF	TGCAGTGCTAGAGCCCAGGGAACCTACGAGCAGTACTTC
few	NA	TRBV7-9	TRBJ2-7	CASSLGPSSYEQYF	TGTGCCAGCAGCTTAGGACCCAGCTCCTACGAGCAGTACTTC
NA	TRBD2	TRBV2	TRBJ2-1	CASKGGRSYNEQFF	TGTGCCAGCAAAGGCGGGAGGTCCTACAATGAGCAGTTCTTC
few	NA	TRBV29-1	TRBJ1-2	CSVAGRMRNGYTF	TGCAGCGTTGCCGGGAGAATGAGGAATGGCTACACCTTC
many	TRBD1	TRBV19	TRBJ1-2	CASSIVGTGSYGYTF	TGTGCCAGTAGTATCGTCGGGACAGGAAGCTATGGCTACACCTTC
NA	NA	TRBV20-1	TRBJ2-7	CSADFTYEQYF	TGCAGTGCGGATTTCACCTACGAGCAGTACTTC
many	NA	TRBV15	TRBJ1-1	CATSRKGMNTEAFF	TGTGCCACCAGCAGGAAAGGGATGAACACTGAAGCTTTCTTT
few	NA	TRBV27	TRBJ2-7	CASSSGLRTYEQYF	TGTGCCAGCAGCTCAGGACTACGGACCTACGAGCAGTACTTC
NA	NA	TRBV3-1	TRBJ1-1	CASSHIGNTEAFF	TGTGCCAGCAGCCATATAGGGAACACTGAAGCTTTCTTT
many	NA	TRBV6-5	TRBJ1-6	CASSSGINNSPLHF	TGTGCCAGCAGTTCCGGGATCAATAATTCACCCCTCCACTTT
many	TRBD2	TRBV14	TRBJ2-1	CASSHLRLAGVVWNEQFF	TGTGCCAGCAGCCATCTAAGACTAGCGGGAGTGGTTTGGAATGAGCAGTTCTTC
many	TRBD1	TRBV10-3	TRBJ1-2	CAISSRTGPNYGYTF	TGTGCCATCAGTAGCAGGACAGGGCCTAACTATGGCTACACCTTC
few	NA	TRBV28	TRBJ2-7	CASRQGFDEQYF	TGTGCCAGCAGGCAGGGATTCGACGAGCAGTACTTC
few	NA	TRBV30	TRBJ2-5	CAWSGAAPRETQYF	TGTGCCTGGAGTGGAGCAGCCCCCCGTGAGACCCAGTACTTC
NA	TRBD1	TRBV15	TRBJ1-2	CATSPGTGEYGYTF	TGTGCCACCAGCCCCGGGACAGGGGAATATGGCTACACCTTC
few	TRBD2	TRBV19	TRBJ2-3	CASGTRPTDTQYF	TGTGCCAGTGGGACTAGACCCACAGATACGCAGTATTTT
NA	TRBD2	TRBV3-1	TRBJ2-1	CASSPGTSGRARAGKQFF	TGTGCCAGCAGCCCCGGGACTAGCGGGAGAGCCCGTGCTGGTAAGCAGTTCTTC
many	NA	TRBV11-2	TRBJ2-3	CASSLGVSASTDTQYF	TGTGCCAGCAGCTTGGGGGTTAGCGCAAGCACAGATACGCAGTATTTT
NA	NA	TRBV5-1	TRBJ2-3	CASGGKESSTDTQYF	TGCGCCAGCGGGGGGAAGGAAAGTAGCACAGATACGCAGTATTTT
NA	NA	TRBV11-3	TRBJ2-3	CASSLSPADTQYF	TGTGCCAGCAGCTTATCCCCAGCAGATACGCAGTATTTT
many	NA	TRBV24-1	TRBJ2-2	CATSDILTNTGELFF	TGTGCCACCAGTGATATCCTAACGAACACCGGGGAGCTGTTTTTT
NA	NA	TRBV20-1	TRBJ1-5	CSAAEYSNQPQHF	TGCAGTGCTGCAGAGTATAGCAATCAGCCCCAGCATTTT
few	TRBD2	TRBV20-1	TRBJ2-3	CSASGGREGSTDTQYF	TGCAGTGCTAGCGGGGGGCGGGAGGGGAGCACAGATACGCAGTATTTT
NA	NA	TRBV4-1	TRBJ1-1	CASSQARGRATEAFF	TGCGCCAGCAGCCAAGCCAGGGGAAGAGCCACTGAAGCTTTCTTT
NA	NA	TRBV11-2	TRBJ2-7	CASSLSRGSRSSYEQYF	TGTGCCAGCAGCTTGTCCAGAGGTAGCCGGAGCTCCTACGAGCAGTACTTC
many	NA	TRBV25-1	TRBJ1-5	CASRRHRWNQPQHF	TGTGCCAGCCGAAGACACAGGTGGAATCAGCCCCAGCATTTT
many	NA	TRBV5-4	TRBJ1-5	CASSLAGMQPQHF	TGTGCCAGCAGCTTGGCAGGTATGCAGCCCCAGCATTTT
many	NA	TRBV6-6	TRBJ2-3	CASNPGNTDTQYF	TGTGCCAGCAATCCAGGAAACACAGATACGCAGTATTTT
many	TRBD2	TRBV11-2	TRBJ2-2	CASSSRLAGQNTGELFF	TGTGCCAGCAGCTCGAGACTAGCGGGCCAGAACACCGGGGAGCTGTTTTTT
many	TRBD1	TRBV6-1	TRBJ2-6	CASTWRQGARSGANVLTF	TGTGCCAGCACTTGGAGACAGGGGGCGCGATCTGGGGCCAACGTCCTGACTTTC
NA	NA	TRBV2	TRBJ2-7	CASSDSEAPLSYEQYF	TGTGCCAGCAGTGACTCGGAAGCGCCGCTCTCCTACGAGCAGTACTTC
many	TRBD1	TRBV5-6	TRBJ1-5	CASSSGRQGRNQPQHF	TGTGCCAGCAGCTCGGGGAGACAGGGACGCAATCAGCCCCAGCATTTT
few	TRBD2	TRBV6-2/TRBV6-3	TRBJ2-1	CASMTSENYNEQFF	TGTGCCAGCATGACTAGCGAAAACTACAATGAGCAGTTCTTC